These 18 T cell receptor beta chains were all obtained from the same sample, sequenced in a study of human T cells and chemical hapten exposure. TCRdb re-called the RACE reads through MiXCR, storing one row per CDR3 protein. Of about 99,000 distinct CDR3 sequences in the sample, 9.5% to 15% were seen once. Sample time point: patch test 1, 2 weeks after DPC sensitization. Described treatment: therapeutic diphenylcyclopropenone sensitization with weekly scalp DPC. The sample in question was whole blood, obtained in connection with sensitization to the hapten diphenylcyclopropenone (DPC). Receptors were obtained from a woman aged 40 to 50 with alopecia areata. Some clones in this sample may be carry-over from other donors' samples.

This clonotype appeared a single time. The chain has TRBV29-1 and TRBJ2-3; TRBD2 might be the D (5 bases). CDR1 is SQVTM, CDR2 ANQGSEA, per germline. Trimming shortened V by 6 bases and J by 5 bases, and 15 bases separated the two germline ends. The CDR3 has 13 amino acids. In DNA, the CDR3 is TGCAGCGTCGACGTTTGGGGAGAAGATACGCAGTATTTT. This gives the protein CSVDVWGEDTQYF.

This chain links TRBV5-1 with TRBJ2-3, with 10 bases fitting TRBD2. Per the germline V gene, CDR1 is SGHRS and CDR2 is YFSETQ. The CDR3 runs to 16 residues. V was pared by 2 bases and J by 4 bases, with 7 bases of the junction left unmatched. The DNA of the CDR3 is TGCGCCAGCAGCTTCGAAGCGGGAGGGCCCGCAGATACGCAGTATTTT. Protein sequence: CASSFEAGGPADTQYF. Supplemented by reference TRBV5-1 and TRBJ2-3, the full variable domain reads KAGVTQTPRYLIKTRGQQVTLSCSPISGHRSVSWYQQTPGQGLQFLFEYFSETQRNKGNFPGRFSGRQFSNSRSEMNVSTLELGDSALYLCASSFEAGGPADTQYFGPGTRLTVL.

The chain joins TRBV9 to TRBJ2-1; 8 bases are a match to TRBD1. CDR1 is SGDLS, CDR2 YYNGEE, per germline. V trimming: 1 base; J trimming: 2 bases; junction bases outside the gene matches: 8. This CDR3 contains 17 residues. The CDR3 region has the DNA TGTGCCAGCAGCGTAAACCTCCGGACAGGGACCTACAATGAGCAGTTCTTC. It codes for CASSVNLRTGTYNEQFF.

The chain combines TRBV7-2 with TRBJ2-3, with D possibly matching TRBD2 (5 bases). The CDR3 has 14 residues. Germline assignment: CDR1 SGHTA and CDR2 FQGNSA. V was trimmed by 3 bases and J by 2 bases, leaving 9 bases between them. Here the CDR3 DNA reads TGTGCCAGCAGCTTCCGGACTTACACAGATACGCAGTATTTT. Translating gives CASSFRTYTDTQYF. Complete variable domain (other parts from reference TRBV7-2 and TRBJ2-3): GAGVSQSPSNKVTEKGKDVELRCDPISGHTALYWYRQSLGQGLEFLIYFQGNSAPDKSGLPSDRFSAERTGGSVSTLTIQRTQQEDSAVYLCASSFRTYTDTQYFGPGTRLTVL.

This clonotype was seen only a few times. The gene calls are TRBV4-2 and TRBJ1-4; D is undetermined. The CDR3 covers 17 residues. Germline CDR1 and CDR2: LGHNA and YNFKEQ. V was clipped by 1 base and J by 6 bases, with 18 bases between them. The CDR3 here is CASSQVSGYGLDEKLFF. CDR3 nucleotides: TGTGCCAGCAGCCAAGTTTCCGGGTATGGGTTGGATGAAAAACTGTTTTTT.

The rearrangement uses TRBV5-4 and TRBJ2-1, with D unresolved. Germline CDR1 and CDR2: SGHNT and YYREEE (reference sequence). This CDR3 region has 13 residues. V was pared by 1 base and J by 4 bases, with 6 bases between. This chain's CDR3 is CASSLTGYNEQFF. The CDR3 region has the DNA TGTGCCAGCAGCTTGACCGGTTACAATGAGCAGTTCTTC.

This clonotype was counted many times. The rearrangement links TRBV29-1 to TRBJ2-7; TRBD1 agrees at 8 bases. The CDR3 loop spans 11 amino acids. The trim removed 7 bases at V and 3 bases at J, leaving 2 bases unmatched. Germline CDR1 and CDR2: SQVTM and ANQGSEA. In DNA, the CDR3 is TGCAGCGGCGGACAGGGCTACGAGCAGTACTTC. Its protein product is CSGGQGYEQYF.

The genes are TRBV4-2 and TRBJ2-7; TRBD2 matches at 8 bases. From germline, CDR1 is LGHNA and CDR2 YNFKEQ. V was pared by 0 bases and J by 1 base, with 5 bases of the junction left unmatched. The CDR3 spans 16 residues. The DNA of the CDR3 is TGTGCCAGCAGCCAAGAGGGTAGCGGGACTTCCTACGAGCAGTACTTC. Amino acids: CASSQEGSGTSYEQYF.

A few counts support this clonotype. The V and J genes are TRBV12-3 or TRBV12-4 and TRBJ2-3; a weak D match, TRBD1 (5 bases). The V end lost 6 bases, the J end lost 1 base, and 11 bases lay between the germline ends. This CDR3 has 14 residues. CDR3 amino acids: CASSLRVGTDTQYF. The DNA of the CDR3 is TGTGCCAGCAGCCTCAGGGTCGGCACAGATACGCAGTATTTT.

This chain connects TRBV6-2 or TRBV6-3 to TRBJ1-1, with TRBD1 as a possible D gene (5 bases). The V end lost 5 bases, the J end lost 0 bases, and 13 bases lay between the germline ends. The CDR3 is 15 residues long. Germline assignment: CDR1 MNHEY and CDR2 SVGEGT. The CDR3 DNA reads TGTGCCAGCAGTGGGGCGGGCGGCCTGAACACTGAAGCTTTCTTT. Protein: CASSGAGGLNTEAFF.

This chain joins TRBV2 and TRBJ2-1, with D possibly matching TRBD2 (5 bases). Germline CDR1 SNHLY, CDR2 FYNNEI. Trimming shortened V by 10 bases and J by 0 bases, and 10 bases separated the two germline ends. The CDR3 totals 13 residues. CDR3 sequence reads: CATTGSSYNEQFF. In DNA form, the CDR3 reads TGTGCCACAACGGGGAGCTCCTACAATGAGCAGTTCTTC.

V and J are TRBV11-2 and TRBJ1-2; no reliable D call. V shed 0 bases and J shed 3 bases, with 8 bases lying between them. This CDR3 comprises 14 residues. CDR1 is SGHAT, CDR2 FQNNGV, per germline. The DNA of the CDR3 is TGTGCCAGCAGCTTAGATGTGGGGTACTATGGCTACACCTTC. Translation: CASSLDVGYYGYTF.

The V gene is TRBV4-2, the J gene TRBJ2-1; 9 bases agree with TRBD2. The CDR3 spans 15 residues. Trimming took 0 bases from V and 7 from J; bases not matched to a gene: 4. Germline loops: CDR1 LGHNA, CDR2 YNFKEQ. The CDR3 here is CASSQDQTSGNEQFF. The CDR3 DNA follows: TGTGCCAGCAGCCAAGATCAGACTAGCGGTAATGAGCAGTTCTTC.

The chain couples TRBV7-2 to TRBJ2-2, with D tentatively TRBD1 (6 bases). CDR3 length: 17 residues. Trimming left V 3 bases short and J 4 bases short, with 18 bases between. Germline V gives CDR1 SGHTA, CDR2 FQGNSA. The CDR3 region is CASSFPGQSQITGELFF. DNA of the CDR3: TGTGCCAGCAGCTTCCCCGGACAGTCCCAGATCACCGGGGAGCTGTTTTTT.

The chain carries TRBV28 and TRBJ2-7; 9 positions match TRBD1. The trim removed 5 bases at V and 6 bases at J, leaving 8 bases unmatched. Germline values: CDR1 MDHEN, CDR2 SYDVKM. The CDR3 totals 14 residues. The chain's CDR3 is CASSVTGTGTEQYF. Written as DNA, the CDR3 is TGTGCCAGCAGTGTGACCGGGACAGGGACCGAGCAGTACTTC.

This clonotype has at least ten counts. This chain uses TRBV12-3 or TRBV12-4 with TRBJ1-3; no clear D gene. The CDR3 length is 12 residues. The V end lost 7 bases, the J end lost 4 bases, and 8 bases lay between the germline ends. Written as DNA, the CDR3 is TGTGCCAGCACTCCCCCGGGAAACACCATATATTTT. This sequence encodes CASTPPGNTIYF.

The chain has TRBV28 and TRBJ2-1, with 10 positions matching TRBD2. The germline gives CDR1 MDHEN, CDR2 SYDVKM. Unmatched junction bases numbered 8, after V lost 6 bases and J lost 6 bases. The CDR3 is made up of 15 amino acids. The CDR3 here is CASRSSGSLLNEQFF. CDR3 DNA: TGTGCCAGCAGATCTAGCGGGAGTCTCCTCAATGAGCAGTTCTTC.

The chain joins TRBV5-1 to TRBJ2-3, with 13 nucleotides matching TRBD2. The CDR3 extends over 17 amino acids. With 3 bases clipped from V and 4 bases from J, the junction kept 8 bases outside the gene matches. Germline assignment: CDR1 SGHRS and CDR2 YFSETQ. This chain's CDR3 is CASSSGTSGKSSDTQYF. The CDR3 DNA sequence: TGCGCCAGCAGCTCCGGGACTAGCGGGAAATCCTCAGATACGCAGTATTTT.